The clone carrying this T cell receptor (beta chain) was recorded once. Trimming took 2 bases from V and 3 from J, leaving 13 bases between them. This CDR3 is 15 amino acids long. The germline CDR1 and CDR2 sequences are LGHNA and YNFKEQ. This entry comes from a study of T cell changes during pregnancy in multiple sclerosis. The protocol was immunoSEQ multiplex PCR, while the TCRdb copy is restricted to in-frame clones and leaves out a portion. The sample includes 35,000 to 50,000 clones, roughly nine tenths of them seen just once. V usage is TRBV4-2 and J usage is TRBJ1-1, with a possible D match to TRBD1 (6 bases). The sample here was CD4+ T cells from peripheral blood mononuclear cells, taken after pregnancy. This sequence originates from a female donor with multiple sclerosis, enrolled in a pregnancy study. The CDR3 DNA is TGTGCCAGCAGCCAACTACAGGGTATACACACTGAAGCTTTCTTT. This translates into CASSQLQGIHTEAFF.